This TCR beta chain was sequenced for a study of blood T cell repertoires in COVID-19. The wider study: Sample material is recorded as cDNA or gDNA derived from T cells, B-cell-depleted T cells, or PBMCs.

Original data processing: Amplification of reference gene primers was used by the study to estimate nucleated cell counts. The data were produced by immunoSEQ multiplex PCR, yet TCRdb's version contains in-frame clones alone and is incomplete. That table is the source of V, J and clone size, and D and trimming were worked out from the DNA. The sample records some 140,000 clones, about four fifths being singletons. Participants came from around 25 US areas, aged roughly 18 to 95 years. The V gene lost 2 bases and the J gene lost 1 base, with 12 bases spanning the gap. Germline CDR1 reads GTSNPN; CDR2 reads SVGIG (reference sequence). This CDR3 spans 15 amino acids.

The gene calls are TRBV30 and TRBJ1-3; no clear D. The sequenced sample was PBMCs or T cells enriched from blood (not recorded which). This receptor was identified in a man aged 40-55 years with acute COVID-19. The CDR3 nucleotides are TGTGCCTGGAGTTTCGGACTCAATTCTGGAAACACCATATATTTT. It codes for CAWSFGLNSGNTIYF.